This T cell receptor beta chain was recovered during a study of shared clonotypes between healthy human individuals. General study findings and limits: Approximately 5.3% was the fraction of naive CD4 clonotypes found shared across four donors.

On this clone itself: The antigen is undetermined.

Deletions cut 3 bases from V and 2 bases from J, with 16 bases between. The CDR3 extends over 16 amino acids. The germline V gene encodes CDR1 SGDLS and CDR2 YYNGEE. Generated by immunoSEQ multiplex PCR, the TCRdb table keeps only in-frame clones and is missing some. The table includes some 1,900,000 clones, about 95% detected once. As defined, naive CD8 cells were CD45RO-negative and positively selected for CCR7, with terminally differentiated effector memory CD45RA+ cells excluded. The clonotype comes from a young man in good health. The J gene is TRBJ2-3, the V gene TRBV9; D is perhaps TRBD1 or TRBD2 (5 bases each). Sequenced: naive CD8+ T cells sorted from blood. The CDR3 loop is CASSAGTLTHTDTQYF. The CDR3 DNA reads TGTGCCAGCAGCGCCGGGACCCTCACACACACAGATACGCAGTATTTT.